A single sample is the source of the 26 T cell receptor beta chains below, sequenced in a study of blood T cells in healthy people across ages. Through a sample-barcoded 5' primer and a J-beta primer mix, a second PCR was run for roughly 7 to 12 cycles. TCRdb re-derived calls from the 5' RACE reads in MiXCR, one entry per CDR3 protein. The sample holds about 1.4 million distinct CDR3 sequences, roughly 60% seen once. Sequenced sample: blood. The receptors derive from a man aged 18-30 years in good health.

The chain joins TRBV4-3 to TRBJ2-5; unclear D gene. V gave up 2 bases and J gave up 9 bases, with 13 bases separating them. The CDR3 runs to 13 residues. The germline gives CDR1 LGHNA, CDR2 YSLEER. CDR3 nucleotide sequence: TGCGCCAGCAGCCAACAGACTGGTGGAGCCCAGTACTTC. Its protein is CASSQQTGGAQYF.

The CDR3 DNA sequence: TGCAGTGCTAGAGAGGAAGGGACAGGGGGACTAGGTTCCTACGAGCAGTACTTC. Translation gives CSAREEGTGGLGSYEQYF. The chain joins TRBV20-1 to TRBJ2-7; TRBD1 matches at 11 bases. The CDR3 is made up of 18 amino acids. Germline V lookup: CDR1 DFQATT, CDR2 SNEGSKA (reference sequence). After removal of 0 bases from V and 1 base from J, the junction contained 11 bases not matched to a gene.

The chain has TRBV10-2 and TRBJ2-3, with D hard to call. The germline V gene encodes CDR1 WSHSY and CDR2 SAAADI. CDR3 size: 9 residues. Trimming left V 6 bases short and J 14 bases short, with 9 bases between. This chain's CDR3 is CASSPALYF. The CDR3 DNA follows: TGCGCCAGCAGCCCCGCCCTGTATTTT.

This clonotype came up a few times. This sequence joins TRBV29-1 and TRBJ1-2, with D possibly being TRBD1 (6 bases). Germline assignment: CDR1 SQVTM and CDR2 ANQGSEA. The CDR3 totals 14 residues. Trimming left V 4 bases short and J 4 bases short, with 16 bases between. The CDR3 DNA reads TGCAGCGTTGGGGCAGGGGAAGGCGGCTATGGCTACACCTTC. Translating it yields CSVGAGEGGYGYTF. The whole variable domain, filled in from reference TRBV29-1 and TRBJ1-2, reads SAVISQKPSRDICQRGTSLTIQCQVDSQVTMMFWYRQQPGQSLTLIATANQGSEATYESGFVIDKFPISRPNLTFSTLTVSNMSPEDSSIYLCSVGAGEGGYGYTFGSGTRLTVV.

The chain is built from TRBV6-5 and TRBJ2-1, with 11 bases fitting TRBD2. V was clipped by 8 bases and J by 1 base; unmatched bases: 4. The CDR3 is 15 residues long. The V gene's germline CDR1 is MNHEY and CDR2 SVGAGI. This CDR3 reads CASGTSGLSYNEQFF. In DNA, the CDR3 is TGTGCCAGCGGGACTAGCGGCTTATCCTACAATGAGCAGTTCTTC.

The J gene is TRBJ1-1, the V gene TRBV20-1; D call uncertain. This CDR3 comprises 12 residues. With 6 bases removed from V and 4 bases from J, the gap between germline ends came to 12 bases. In germline, CDR1 is DFQATT, CDR2 SNEGSKA (reference sequence). The CDR3 spells CSARKGSTEAFF. The CDR3 coding sequence is TGCAGTGCCAGGAAAGGGAGCACTGAAGCTTTCTTT.

V usage is TRBV5-5 and J usage is TRBJ1-4; D might be TRBD1 (6 bases). V lost 4 bases to trimming and J lost 5 bases, with 12 bases between them. CDR3 size: 14 residues. CDR1 and CDR2 (germline): SGHKS, YYEKEE (reference sequence). CDR3 sequence reads: CASSTRDRNEKLFF. As DNA, the CDR3 is TGTGCCAGCAGCACCCGAGACAGGAATGAAAAACTGTTTTTT.

The V call is TRBV14, the J call TRBJ2-5; a possible D gene is TRBD1 (6 bases). Trimming pared 1 base from V and 11 bases from J, leaving 20 bases between. From germline, CDR1 is SGHDN and CDR2 FVKESK. The CDR3 loop spans 15 amino acids. CDR3 in DNA: TGTGCCAGCAGCCAAGTACAGGGATTTTCGGATGAGCAGTACTTC. It codes for CASSQVQGFSDEQYF.

There are a few counts of this clonotype. The CDR3 protein is CASSPTGGLASTDTQYF. The CDR3, as DNA: TGTGCCAGCAGCCCCACCGGTGGGCTAGCAAGCACAGATACGCAGTATTTT. The chain recombines TRBV4-2 with TRBJ2-3; D may be TRBD2 (5 bases). V was trimmed by 4 bases and J by 0 bases, leaving 17 bases between them. The CDR3 sequence is 17 residues long. Per germline, CDR1 LGHNA and CDR2 YNFKEQ.

The rearrangement joins TRBV5-6 to TRBJ2-1; possible D gene TRBD1, 6 bases. The CDR3 is 15 amino acids. Per germline, CDR1 SGHDT and CDR2 YYEEEE. V lost 5 bases to trimming and J lost 8 bases, with 20 bases between them. The CDR3 sequence is CASRPHDRISHEQFF. The CDR3 bases are TGTGCCAGCAGACCACACGACAGGATCTCGCATGAGCAGTTCTTC.

The rearrangement links TRBV25-1 to TRBJ1-2; D is ambiguous. CDR1 is MGHDK and CDR2 is SYGVNS in the germline V gene. The CDR3 consists of 14 residues. The V and J ends lost 3 bases and 0 bases respectively, with 8 bases between them. The CDR3, as DNA: TGTGCCAGCAGTGACGCAGGAACTAACTATGGCTACACCTTC. Residues: CASSDAGTNYGYTF.

This clonotype was picked up one time. This rearrangement joins TRBV5-1 to TRBJ2-1; 8 positions agree with TRBD1. The J call may be mistaken, given a closer DNA end match to TRBJ2-7. The CDR3 spans 16 residues. Per the germline V gene, CDR1 is SGHRS and CDR2 is YFSETQ. As DNA, the CDR3 is TGCGCCAGCAGCTTGGTGGCAGGGGGCTCCTACAATGAGCAGTACTTC. Translating gives CASSLVAGGSYNEQYF.

This sequence joins TRBV6-5 and TRBJ1-5, with no clear D. The CDR3 contains 12 residues. Trimming cost V 1 base and J 7 bases, with 5 bases left between them. CDR1 and CDR2 from the germline V gene are MNHEY and SVGAGI. DNA of the CDR3: TGTGCCAGCAGTTACTTTCGGCAGCCCCAGCATTTT. This gives the protein CASSYFRQPQHF.

The V gene is TRBV15, the J gene TRBJ1-6, with D perhaps matching TRBD1 (5 bases). The V gene's germline CDR1 is LNHNV and CDR2 YYDKDF (reference sequence). This CDR3 has 12 amino acids. With 0 bases removed from V and 14 bases from J, the gap between germline ends came to 8 bases. CDR3 DNA: TGTGCCACCAGCAGAGAGGGGGAAACCCTCCACTTT. Its protein product is CATSREGETLHF.

The chain links TRBV20-1 to TRBJ2-5, with D hard to call. The CDR3 totals 15 residues. CDR1 is DFQATT, CDR2 SNEGSKA, per germline (reference sequence). The V gene lost 0 bases and the J gene lost 3 bases, with 14 bases spanning the gap. The CDR3 is CSARDLAKWEETQYF. The CDR3 DNA sequence: TGCAGTGCTAGAGATCTGGCCAAATGGGAAGAGACCCAGTACTTC.

This clonotype was counted at least ten times. This chain connects TRBV7-9 to TRBJ2-1; D ambiguous. The ends were cut back, 6 bases at V and 5 bases at J, with 5 bases in the middle. The CDR3 is 11 residues long. The germline gives CDR1 SEHNR, CDR2 FQNEAQ (reference sequence). CDR3 nucleotide sequence: TGTGCCAGCAGTTCCGACAATGAGCAGTTCTTC. Its translation is CASSSDNEQFF.

The rearrangement uses TRBV5-4 and TRBJ2-4, with D unclear. The DNA matches TRBJ2-7 better at its end, which makes the J call doubtful. This CDR3 has 13 residues. Germline assignment: CDR1 SGHNT and CDR2 YYREEE (reference sequence). The chain's CDR3 is CASSVAPESEQYF. The CDR3 coding sequence is TGTGCCAGCAGCGTGGCCCCGGAATCCGAGCAGTACTTC.

This clonotype was detected only a few times. The rearrangement links TRBV7-2 to TRBJ2-7; TRBD2 matches 8 bases. CDR1 and CDR2 (germline): SGHTA, FQGNSA. The ends lost 3 bases at V and 3 bases at J; junction bases unmatched: 7. This CDR3 comprises 15 residues. The CDR3 sequence is CASSLNGGAFYEQYF. CDR3 in DNA: TGTGCCAGCAGCTTGAACGGGGGGGCCTTCTACGAGCAGTACTTC.

The chain joins TRBV4-1 to TRBJ1-2; 9 bases fit TRBD1. The V segment lost 1 base and the J segment 5 bases; nucleotides outside the gene matches: 20. CDR1 and CDR2 from the germline V gene are MGHRA and YSYEKL. The CDR3 covers 20 residues. The CDR3, as DNA: TGCGCCAGCAGCCAAGTATCCCTCGACAGGGGGAGACACTTTAAGTATGGCTACACCTTC. Its protein product is CASSQVSLDRGRHFKYGYTF.

The V gene is TRBV29-1, the J gene TRBJ1-6; D remains ambiguous. This CDR3 is built from 14 residues. Germline CDR1 reads SQVTM; CDR2 reads ANQGSEA. Trimming shortened V by 4 bases and J by 9 bases, and 16 bases separated the two germline ends. For the CDR3, the DNA is TGCAGCGTTGGTGAGGGCCCGAGCGGTTCACCCCTCCACTTT. Encoded protein: CSVGEGPSGSPLHF.

The rearrangement uses TRBV27 and TRBJ2-7; D perhaps matches TRBD1 (5 bases). The germline V gene encodes CDR1 MNHEY and CDR2 SMNVEV (reference sequence). Trimming pared 11 bases from V and 0 bases from J, leaving 17 bases between. The CDR3 covers 14 residues. CDR3 sequence: CAGFPRVSSYEQYF. The CDR3 region has the DNA TGTGCCGGCTTTCCCAGGGTTAGCTCCTACGAGCAGTACTTC.

This clonotype was seen only once. This sequence joins TRBV7-2 and TRBJ2-3; no definite D call. Germline-derived CDR1 and CDR2 are SGHTA and FQGNSA. The CDR3 has 15 amino acids. Trimming removed 4 bases at V and 6 bases at J, with 17 bases between. CDR3 nucleotides: TGTGCCAGCAGCTCAGCGTCTAGGAGTACTGATACGCAGTATTTT. It is translated as CASSSASRSTDTQYF.

This clonotype occurred a few times. V and J are TRBV25-1 and TRBJ1-4, with 8 bases aligning to TRBD1. In germline, CDR1 is MGHDK, CDR2 SYGVNS. V was clipped by 2 bases and J by 6 bases; unmatched bases: 8. The CDR3 loop spans 16 amino acids. In DNA form, the CDR3 reads TGTGCCAGCAGTGAACCAGGGGGCGCCGGGTATGAAAAACTGTTTTTT. The encoded protein is CASSEPGGAGYEKLFF.

The V gene is TRBV10-2, the J gene TRBJ2-1; 8 bases map to TRBD2. The CDR3 length is 14 residues. The germline V gene encodes CDR1 WSHSY and CDR2 SAAADI. Trimming took 2 bases from V and 6 from J; bases not matched to a gene: 3. The CDR3 coding sequence is TGCGCCAGCAGTGAGGGGACTAGACCCAATGAGCAGTTCTTC. Amino acids: CASSEGTRPNEQFF.

A few counts support this clonotype. The gene calls are TRBV4-1 and TRBJ2-7; the D is unclear. V was pared by 0 bases and J by 1 base, with 10 bases between. Germline V gene sequence: CDR1 MGHRA, CDR2 YSYEKL. The CDR3 runs 15 residues. CDR3 residues: CASSQDSRVSYEQYF. The DNA for the CDR3 is TGCGCCAGCAGCCAAGATTCAAGGGTTTCCTACGAGCAGTACTTC.

Here the CDR3 DNA reads TGTGCCAGCAGCCCAATTCCCGGGACTGGGTACAATGAGCAGTTCTTC. It is translated as CASSPIPGTGYNEQFF. The chain has TRBV11-2 and TRBJ2-1, with D maybe TRBD2 (6 bases). Germline CDR1 is SGHAT and CDR2 is FQNNGV. The CDR3 has 16 amino acids. V was pared by 5 bases and J by 4 bases, with 18 bases between.